This T cell receptor (beta chain) was documented in a study of blood T cells in healthy people across ages. Findings and caveats of the study: In long-lived donors, naive CD4+ cell counts and diversity exceeded those of aged donors.

This CDR3 spans 13 amino acids. V lost 6 bases to trimming and J lost 12 bases, with 18 bases between them. The germline V gene encodes CDR1 SNHLY and CDR2 FYNNEI. A J-beta primer mix and a sample-barcoded 5' primer were used in a second PCR of roughly 7 to 12 cycles. TCRdb re-analysed the 5' RACE reads in MiXCR, keeping a single row per CDR3 protein. The repertoire consists of roughly 1.5 million distinct CDR3 sequences, with about 42% occurring once and the leading ten covering about 4%. This clonotype was counted between two and nine times. Its antigen is unidentified. The chain couples TRBV2 to TRBJ2-1; TRBD1 might be the D (5 bases). The source is a woman under 30 in good health. What was sequenced was blood. The CDR3 sequence is CASRILREYRQFF. CDR3 coding DNA: TGTGCCAGCAGAATCCTCAGGGAATATAGGCAGTTCTTC.